These 27 T cell receptor beta chains came from one sample sequenced in a study of regulatory T cells in long-lasting Graves disease. Arm-PCR with iRepertoire HTBI primers amplified the CDR3 regions for these TCR beta libraries. One entry per CDR3 protein, called by TCRdb with MiXCR from the multiplex PCR reads. The sample lists a few hundred thousand distinct CDR3 sequences; about 25% were seen once. Sample time point: persistent/refractory GD, antithyroid drugs over 5 years with positive TRAb. Isolated PBMC RNA provided the starting material for the TCR library. Sequencing used peripheral blood mononuclear cells (PBMCs), obtained when the disease was refractory, from a patient treated with antithyroid drugs. These receptor sequences come from a female donor with Graves disease.

This clonotype was found many times. V and J are TRBV11-1 and TRBJ2-5, with 11 nucleotides matching TRBD1. J was trimmed by 4 bases and V by 5 bases; bases with no gene match: 12. Germline V gene lookup returns CDR1 SGHAT and CDR2 FQDESV (reference sequence). This CDR3 is built from 17 residues. The CDR3 bases are TGTGCCAGCAGCCCCCGGGACAGGGGGACTACCGGAGAGACCCAGTACTTC. This translates into CASSPRDRGTTGETQYF.

Many counts were recorded for this clonotype. The V gene is TRBV29-1, the J gene TRBJ1-2; 9 positions agree with TRBD1. The V segment lost 6 bases and the J segment 3 bases; nucleotides outside the gene matches: 8. The CDR3 totals 14 residues. Looked up from germline, CDR1 is SQVTM and CDR2 is ANQGSEA. Here the CDR3 DNA reads TGCAGCGTACTTACAGGGGGCGCTGACTATGGCTACACCTTC. Its protein product is CSVLTGGADYGYTF.

A note on this clonotype: A much larger clone sits a single nucleotide away, making a read error possible. The V gene is TRBV6-1, the J gene TRBJ2-7, with D possibly TRBD2 on 5 matching bases. V was shortened by 5 bases and J by 9 bases, with 20 bases between the two germline ends. This CDR3 contains 14 residues. Looked up from germline, CDR1 is MNHNS and CDR2 is SASEGT. As DNA, the CDR3 is TGTGCCAGCAGTCCCGGAGGTTGGGGTTCCGGGCAGTACTTC. This codes for CASSPGGWGSGQYF.

This clonotype showed up just a few times. The V and J genes are TRBV20-1 and TRBJ2-5; D possibly corresponds to TRBD2 (7 bases). The V end was cut by 4 bases, the J end by 1 base, with 16 bases between. The CDR3 contains 15 residues. From germline, CDR1 is DFQATT and CDR2 SNEGSKA (reference sequence). As DNA, the CDR3 is TGCAGTGCTAAGAAAAGGGGGGGGGGCCAAGAGACCCAGTACTTC. Its translation: CSAKKRGGGQETQYF.

This clonotype was observed at least ten times. The chain recombines TRBV12-3 or TRBV12-4 with TRBJ1-1; 11 bases fit TRBD1. V lost 6 bases, J lost 5 bases, and 8 bases stayed unmatched. CDR3 length: 15 residues. Here the CDR3 DNA reads TGTGCCAGCAGAAAAAGGACAGGGGGCGAGACTGAAGCTTTCTTT. This gives the protein CASRKRTGGETEAFF.

On this clonotype itself: Given a much more abundant clone one base away, this may be a read error. This chain joins TRBV15 and TRBJ2-5, with unresolved D. From germline, CDR1 is LNHNV and CDR2 YYDKDF (reference sequence). The CDR3 has 12 residues. The CDR3 loop is CAISRDGETQYF. CDR3 nucleotide sequence: TGTGCCATCAGCAGAGATGGGGAGACCCAGTACTTC.

The sample holds a few counts of this clonotype. V usage is TRBV29-1 and J usage is TRBJ1-1; 7 bases match TRBD1. This CDR3 region has 15 residues. Germline-derived CDR1 and CDR2 are SQVTM and ANQGSEA. Losses at the gene ends were 6 bases for V and 0 bases for J; bases not matched to a gene: 10. In DNA, the CDR3 is TGCAGCGTGGGGAGGCGACAGGGAATGAACACTGAAGCTTTCTTT. As protein: CSVGRRQGMNTEAFF.

Many counts were recorded for this clonotype. The rearrangement uses TRBV30 and TRBJ1-1; D gene uncertain. This CDR3 is 14 amino acids long. Trimming pared 2 bases from V and 0 bases from J, leaving 10 bases between. Germline V lookup: CDR1 GTSNPN, CDR2 SVGIG (reference sequence). CDR3 sequence reads: CAWSQGPLNTEAFF. CDR3 nucleotides: TGTGCCTGGAGTCAAGGACCGTTGAACACTGAAGCTTTCTTT.

This clonotype has a count of ten or more. The chain uses TRBV7-3 and TRBJ2-5, with D maybe TRBD1 (6 bases). The CDR3 loop spans 16 amino acids. V was shortened by 5 bases and J by 0 bases, with 16 bases between the two germline ends. Looked up from germline, CDR1 is SGHTA and CDR2 is FQGTGA. CDR3 sequence: CASSPSGGGYQETQYF. For the CDR3, the DNA is TGTGCCAGCAGCCCAAGTGGGGGCGGCTACCAAGAGACCCAGTACTTC.

The CDR3 here is CASSSTGLAAQETQYF. CDR3 coding DNA: TGCGCCAGCAGCTCGACAGGACTAGCGGCTCAGGAGACCCAGTACTTC. The V call is TRBV5-1, the J call TRBJ2-5; TRBD2 agrees at 10 bases. Germline V lookup: CDR1 SGHRS, CDR2 YFSETQ. The trim removed 3 bases at V and 5 bases at J, leaving 10 bases unmatched. This CDR3 is built from 16 residues.

This clonotype appeared once. V usage is TRBV18 and J usage is TRBJ1-3, with TRBD1 matching 7 bases. CDR1 KGHSH and CDR2 LQKENI come from the germline V gene. Unmatched junction bases numbered 10, after V lost 6 bases and J lost 2 bases. The CDR3 runs to 16 residues. CDR3 sequence: CASSQVTGITGNTIYF. The CDR3 DNA reads TGTGCCAGCTCTCAGGTGACAGGGATCACTGGAAACACCATATATTTT.

This clonotype was counted ten times or more. The J gene is TRBJ1-5, the V gene TRBV27, with D hard to call. The CDR3 spans 13 residues. The germline gives CDR1 MNHEY, CDR2 SMNVEV (reference sequence). V shed 5 bases and J shed 4 bases, with 9 bases lying between them. The chain's CDR3 is CASSIQTNQPQHF. CDR3 coding DNA: TGTGCCAGCAGTATCCAAACAAATCAGCCCCAGCATTTT.

The sample holds a few counts of this clonotype. The chain combines TRBV29-1 with TRBJ2-5; TRBD1 matches at 8 bases. V shed 7 bases and J 6 bases; nucleotides not matched to a gene: 7. The CDR3 length is 12 residues. Germline CDR1 and CDR2: SQVTM and ANQGSEA. DNA of the CDR3: TGCAGCGGAAGGACAGGGACGCAGACCCAGTACTTC. Protein: CSGRTGTQTQYF.

The rearrangement joins TRBV20-1 to TRBJ2-1; D not resolved. Germline-derived CDR1 and CDR2 are DFQATT and SNEGSKA (reference sequence). V was clipped by 0 bases and J by 7 bases, with 25 bases between them. The CDR3 has 18 residues. The CDR3 DNA is TGCAGTGCTAGAGATGCTAAAATCGTTGGTGGAAGCAAGAATGAGCAGTTCTTC. Translated, it gives CSARDAKIVGGSKNEQFF.

This clonotype was picked up many times. This chain connects TRBV28 to TRBJ2-7; either TRBD1 or TRBD2 may fit D (5 bases each). This CDR3 contains 14 residues. CDR1 is MDHEN, CDR2 SYDVKM, per germline. DNA of the CDR3: TGTGCAACGGACTCGAGGGGTCTCTCCTACGAGCAGTACTTC. Its translation is CATDSRGLSYEQYF.

This clonotype was seen ten or more times. The chain recombines TRBV7-8 with TRBJ2-7; 8 bases line up with TRBD2. After removal of 5 bases from V and 4 bases from J, the junction contained 10 bases not matched to a gene. From germline, CDR1 is SGHVS and CDR2 FQNEAQ. This CDR3 spans 15 amino acids. This CDR3 is CASSHGAGGRYEQYF. The DNA of the CDR3 is TGTGCCAGCAGCCACGGGGCGGGAGGAAGATACGAGCAGTACTTC.

V and J are TRBV28 and TRBJ2-3; TRBD1 is a possible D gene (6 bases). CDR1 and CDR2 from the germline V gene are MDHEN and SYDVKM. The ends were cut back, 7 bases at V and 3 bases at J, with 20 bases in the middle. The CDR3 has 16 amino acids. The CDR3 spells CASTPGVPRNTDTQYF. For the CDR3, the DNA is TGTGCCAGCACCCCAGGGGTTCCGAGGAATACAGATACGCAGTATTTT. Based on the CDR3 plus reference TRBV28 and TRBJ2-3, the full variable domain is DVKVTQSSRYLVKRTGEKVFLECVQDMDHENMFWYRQDPGLGLRLIYFSYDVKMKEKGDIPEGYSVSREKKERFSLILESASTNQTSMYLCASTPGVPRNTDTQYFGPGTRLTVL.

This clonotype was found many times. V gene TRBV28 combines with J gene TRBJ2-7; 8 nucleotides agree with TRBD2. CDR3 length equals 16 residues. Unmatched junction bases numbered 8, after V lost 2 bases and J lost 2 bases. CDR1 is MDHEN and CDR2 is SYDVKM in the germline V gene. CDR3 DNA sequence: TGTGCCAGCAGTTTAGGCGGTTTAGCGGGGACCTACGAGCAGTACTTC. Translating gives CASSLGGLAGTYEQYF. The complete variable domain, with remaining parts taken from reference TRBV28 and TRBJ2-7, reads DVKVTQSSRYLVKRTGEKVFLECVQDMDHENMFWYRQDPGLGLRLIYFSYDVKMKEKGDIPEGYSVSREKKERFSLILESASTNQTSMYLCASSLGGLAGTYEQYFGPGTRLTVT.

At least ten counts were recorded for this clonotype. The rearrangement joins TRBV11-2 to TRBJ2-7; D gene unclear. Per the germline V gene, CDR1 is SGHAT and CDR2 is FQNNGV. The CDR3 spans 14 residues. V lost 6 bases to trimming and J lost 2 bases, with 14 bases between them. This chain's CDR3 is CASRLVFSAYEQYF. CDR3 DNA: TGTGCCAGCAGATTGGTCTTCTCGGCCTACGAGCAGTACTTC.

The V gene is TRBV12-3 or TRBV12-4, the J gene TRBJ1-2, with TRBD1 as a possible D gene (5 bases). The germline V and J ends were trimmed by 0 bases and 7 bases, with 9 bases remaining between them. The CDR3 consists of 13 residues. DNA of the CDR3: TGTGCCAGCAGTTTAGCAGGGGCCGGTGGCTACACCTTC. Amino acids: CASSLAGAGGYTF.

This clonotype was counted at least ten times. The CDR3, as DNA: TGTGCCAGCAAGAAGAGCCTCAGTGAAGCTTTCTTT. Its protein product is CASKKSLSEAFF. The rearrangement links TRBV6-1 to TRBJ1-1; D gene ambiguous. The V end was cut by 7 bases, the J end by 7 bases, with 13 bases between. Germline V gene lookup returns CDR1 MNHNS and CDR2 SASEGT. The CDR3 sequence is 12 residues long.

This clonotype was observed at least ten times. The J gene is TRBJ1-1, the V gene TRBV7-2; tentative D call: TRBD1 (5 bases). The CDR3 is made up of 12 amino acids. The V end lost 5 bases, the J end lost 6 bases, and 10 bases lay between the germline ends. Germline CDR1 SGHTA, CDR2 FQGNSA. Here the CDR3 DNA reads TGTGCCAGCAGCGGGGCAAGGGCTGAAGCTTTCTTT. This encodes CASSGARAEAFF.

This clonotype was seen only a few times. The chain has TRBV6-1 and TRBJ2-2; D gene ambiguous. Germline-derived CDR1 and CDR2 are MNHNS and SASEGT. V lost 5 bases and J 4 bases, leaving 8 bases between the germline ends. The CDR3 loop spans 13 amino acids. CDR3 nucleotides: TGTGCCAGCAGTCCCACTATCACCGGGGAGCTGTTTTTT. Residues: CASSPTITGELFF.

The sample holds a few counts of this clonotype. The rearrangement links TRBV29-1 to TRBJ2-5; a possible D gene is TRBD1 (5 bases). Germline V gene data show CDR1 as SQVTM and CDR2 as ANQGSEA. CDR3 length: 12 residues. Trimming took 3 bases from V and 4 from J, leaving 9 bases between them. DNA of the CDR3: TGCAGCGTTGATTGGCAGGGAGAGACCCAGTACTTC. Translated, it gives CSVDWQGETQYF.

The chain recombines TRBV5-1 with TRBJ1-1, with TRBD1 matching 7 bases. This CDR3 region has 16 residues. After removal of 0 bases from V and 4 bases from J, the junction contained 9 bases not matched to a gene. In germline, CDR1 is SGHRS, CDR2 YFSETQ. CDR3 sequence reads: CASSLGGQVRTTEAFF. CDR3 nucleotides: TGCGCCAGCAGCTTGGGTGGACAGGTCAGAACCACTGAAGCTTTCTTT.

This clonotype has at least ten counts. V and J are TRBV29-1 and TRBJ2-4; TRBD1 aligns across 7 bases. The CDR3 has 11 amino acids. The V segment lost 4 bases and the J segment 6 bases; nucleotides outside the gene matches: 0. Germline V gene sequence: CDR1 SQVTM, CDR2 ANQGSEA. This CDR3 is CSVGQGNIQYF. Here the CDR3 DNA reads TGCAGCGTTGGACAGGGAAACATTCAGTACTTC.

As concerns this clonotype: One end of the junction fails to match germline, which may point to a read error. The gene calls are TRBV27 and TRBJ1-2; D is unresolved. The CDR3 contains 15 residues. Germline values: CDR1 MNHEY, CDR2 SMNVEV (reference sequence). The CDR3 loop is CASSLSLPANYGYTF. DNA of the CDR3: TGTGCCAGCAGTCTATCGCTCCCGGCCAACTATGGCTACACCTTC.